One T cell receptor (beta chain) is described in this entry. This record belongs to a study of blood T cell repertoires in COVID-19. Overall study: Samples came from the United States, Italy and Spain, spanning acute and convalescent COVID-19.

The CDR3 loop spans 13 amino acids. V was cut by 2 bases and J by 4 bases, with 8 bases left in between. Germline assignment: CDR1 SGDLS and CDR2 YYNGEE. The data were produced by immunoSEQ multiplex PCR, yet TCRdb's version contains in-frame clones alone and is incomplete. The sample includes 310,000 or so clones, roughly 90% of them seen just once. Participants' reported clinical history set cohort assignment. The TCR originated in a woman younger than 30 who had recovered from COVID-19. Input material: PBMCs or T cells enriched from blood (not recorded which). This sequence joins TRBV9 and TRBJ2-3, with TRBD2 as a possible D gene (5 bases). Here the CDR3 reads CASSVGSPDTQYF. The CDR3, as DNA: TGTGCCAGCAGCGTGGGGAGTCCAGATACGCAGTATTTT.